Listed here are 17 T cell receptor beta chains from one sample, sequenced in a study of long-term antiretroviral therapy in people with HIV. The libraries were made with immunoSEQ v3.0 at survey level. The protocol was immunoSEQ multiplex PCR, while the TCRdb copy is restricted to in-frame clones and leaves out a portion. Of under 20,000 clones in the sample, over 75% were seen once. The sequencing here drew on unsorted PBMCs, taken 1.2 to 1.3 years before starting antiretroviral therapy. The source of these receptors is a man aged 30 to 39 with HIV.

The rearrangement links TRBV6-6 to TRBJ2-5; perhaps TRBD2 as D (5 bases). Trimming stripped 6 bases from V and 5 bases from J, with 22 bases between. There are 16 residues in the CDR3. From germline, CDR1 is MNHNY and CDR2 SVGAGI (reference sequence). The CDR3 coding sequence is TGTGCCAGCAGCCTACCCCTAGCTGCCACGGGGGAGACCCAGTACTTC. Protein sequence: CASSLPLAATGETQYF.

The chain employs TRBV7-2 and TRBJ2-1; 12 nucleotides line up with TRBD1. CDR3 length equals 15 residues. Germline-derived CDR1 and CDR2 are SGHTA and FQGNSA. V was clipped by 5 bases and J by 9 bases; unmatched bases: 8. The CDR3 reads CASSKGGTGGVEQFF. The CDR3 DNA is TGTGCCAGCAGCAAGGGGGGGACAGGGGGCGTTGAGCAGTTCTTC.

The chain combines TRBV10-3 with TRBJ1-5; D unresolved. The germline gives CDR1 ENHRY, CDR2 SYGVKD. V lost 0 bases and J lost 9, with 9 bases in between. The CDR3 is 13 amino acids. The CDR3 coding sequence is TGTGCCATCAGTGAGTCTTCCATTGCGCCCCAGCATTTT. It translates to CAISESSIAPQHF.

This clone was observed a handful of times. The CDR3 here is CASSEPTGKDYGYTF. The CDR3 nucleotides read TGTGCCAGCAGTGAACCGACAGGGAAGGACTATGGCTACACCTTC. This chain joins TRBV25-1 and TRBJ1-2, with 7 bases matching TRBD1. V trimming: 2 bases; J trimming: 3 bases; junction bases outside the gene matches: 6. The length of the CDR3 is 15 residues. Germline V lookup: CDR1 MGHDK, CDR2 SYGVNS.

The rearrangement links TRBV7-6 to TRBJ2-3, with D possibly called TRBD1 or TRBD2 (5 bases each). Deletions cut 1 base from V and 3 bases from J, with 14 bases between. The CDR3 is made up of 16 amino acids. CDR1 is SGHVS and CDR2 is FNYEAQ in the germline V gene. CDR3 bases: TGTGCCAGCAGCTTAGGCCCGCAGGGACGAACAGATACGCAGTATTTT. As protein: CASSLGPQGRTDTQYF.

The V gene is TRBV28, the J gene TRBJ1-4; 7 nucleotides align to TRBD1. There are 15 residues in the CDR3. Germline values: CDR1 MDHEN, CDR2 SYDVKM. Unmatched junction bases numbered 3, after V lost 5 bases and J lost 0 bases. The chain's CDR3 is CASSPTGATNEKLFF. Written as DNA, the CDR3 is TGTGCCAGCAGTCCTACAGGGGCAACTAATGAAAAACTGTTTTTT.

This chain links TRBV6-5 with TRBJ2-5; D is possibly TRBD1 (5 bases). V lost 4 bases and J 5 bases, leaving 11 bases between the germline ends. This CDR3 region has 13 residues. Germline assignment: CDR1 MNHEY and CDR2 SVGAGI. CDR3 sequence: CASSWGPSETQYF. CDR3 in DNA: TGTGCCAGCAGTTGGGGCCCTTCGGAGACCCAGTACTTC.

The CDR3 protein is CASSPRQGPYEQYF. CDR3 coding DNA: TGTGCCAGCAGCCCAAGACAGGGGCCCTACGAGCAGTACTTC. V is TRBV7-8 and J is TRBJ2-7; 8 positions agree with TRBD1. V was pared by 5 bases and J by 2 bases, with 5 bases of the junction left unmatched. The CDR3 is 14 amino acids. Looked up from germline, CDR1 is SGHVS and CDR2 is FQNEAQ.

This sequence joins TRBV6-1 and TRBJ2-3; 7 nucleotides agree with TRBD1. The CDR3 length is 13 residues. CDR1 MNHNS and CDR2 SASEGT come from the germline V gene. V lost 10 bases and J lost 3; bases outside the gene matches: 7. In DNA form, the CDR3 reads TGTGCCATACGGACAGGAGCTACAGATACGCAGTATTTT. Translation: CAIRTGATDTQYF.

This chain uses TRBV6-6 with TRBJ1-5, with D perhaps TRBD1 (5 bases). V lost 6 bases and J lost 7, with 10 bases in between. The CDR3 loop spans 12 amino acids. Germline loops: CDR1 MNHNY, CDR2 SVGAGI (reference sequence). CDR3 amino acids: CASRDTAQPQHF. Written as DNA, the CDR3 is TGTGCCAGCAGGGACACGGCACAGCCCCAGCATTTT.

The CDR3 bases are TGTGCCAGCAGCCCGGCGAGGGGTCCCACTACAGATACGCAGTATTTT. Amino acids: CASSPARGPTTDTQYF. The rearrangement uses TRBV7-3 and TRBJ2-3; the D call may be TRBD1 or TRBD2 (5 bases each). Germline V gene lookup returns CDR1 SGHTA and CDR2 FQGTGA. The length of the CDR3 is 16 residues. Trimming cost V 5 bases and J 3 bases, with 18 bases left between them.

This clone has just one count. The gene calls are TRBV29-1 and TRBJ2-5; 9 bases map to TRBD1. After removal of 7 bases from V and 3 bases from J, the junction contained 9 bases not matched to a gene. The germline CDR1 and CDR2 sequences are SQVTM and ANQGSEA. This CDR3 region has 14 residues. The CDR3 loop is CSGTGGRVEETQYF. For the CDR3, the DNA is TGCAGCGGAACAGGGGGCAGGGTCGAAGAGACCCAGTACTTC.

This chain joins TRBV29-1 and TRBJ1-2, with TRBD1 identical over 7 bases. This CDR3 contains 15 residues. Germline CDR1 SQVTM, CDR2 ANQGSEA. V was clipped by 1 base and J by 2 bases; unmatched bases: 7. The CDR3 DNA reads as TGCAGCGTTGAAGCACAGGGGCCCTCCAACTATGGCTACACCTTC. Translated, it gives CSVEAQGPSNYGYTF.

V and J are TRBV27 and TRBJ1-2; D perhaps matches TRBD1 (6 bases). Germline CDR1 and CDR2: MNHEY and SMNVEV (reference sequence). Trimming took 6 bases from V and 4 from J, leaving 15 bases between them. The CDR3 contains 14 residues. The CDR3 is CASRPGMGAYGYTF. The CDR3 DNA reads TGTGCCAGCAGGCCGGGGATGGGGGCCTATGGCTACACCTTC.

The rearrangement links TRBV11-1 to TRBJ2-3, with D uncertain. Germline CDR1 and CDR2: SGHAT and FQDESV (reference sequence). V lost 2 bases and J lost 0, with 9 bases in between. The CDR3 is 15 residues long. CDR3 amino acids: CASSLLTPSTDTQYF. The CDR3, as DNA: TGTGCCAGCAGCTTACTGACTCCCAGCACAGATACGCAGTATTTT.

The chain combines TRBV5-4 with TRBJ2-7, with D perhaps matching TRBD2 (6 bases). This CDR3 contains 15 residues. V gave up 4 bases and J gave up 6 bases, with 20 bases separating them. Germline CDR1 and CDR2: SGHNT and YYREEE (reference sequence). The CDR3 bases are TGTGCCAGCAGCATGCCGGGACGACTAGTTTCCGAGCAGTACTTC. The encoded protein is CASSMPGRLVSEQYF.

The sample holds a few counts of this clone. The rearrangement links TRBV5-4 to TRBJ1-2, with 7 bases that match TRBD1. Germline CDR1 and CDR2: SGHNT and YYREEE (reference sequence). Germline trimming cut 4 bases from V and 7 bases from J; bases unmatched to any gene: 13. The CDR3 length is 15 residues. The DNA for the CDR3 is TGTGCCAGCAGCCATCCTGACAGGGTCCTCAGTGGCTACACCTTC. It is translated as CASSHPDRVLSGYTF.